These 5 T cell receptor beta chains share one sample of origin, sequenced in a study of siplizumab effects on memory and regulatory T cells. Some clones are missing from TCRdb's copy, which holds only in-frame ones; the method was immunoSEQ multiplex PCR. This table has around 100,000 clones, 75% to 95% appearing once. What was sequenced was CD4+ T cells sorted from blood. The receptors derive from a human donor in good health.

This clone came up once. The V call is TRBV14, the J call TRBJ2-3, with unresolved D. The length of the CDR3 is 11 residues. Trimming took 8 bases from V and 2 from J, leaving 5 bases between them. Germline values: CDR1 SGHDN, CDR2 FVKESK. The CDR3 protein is CASSFTDTQYF. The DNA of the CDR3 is TGTGCCAGCTCCTTCACAGATACGCAGTATTTT.

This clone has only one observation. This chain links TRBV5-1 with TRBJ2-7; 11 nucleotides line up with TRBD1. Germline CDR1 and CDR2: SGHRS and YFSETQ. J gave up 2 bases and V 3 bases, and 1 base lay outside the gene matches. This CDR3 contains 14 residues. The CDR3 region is CASSSGQGAYEQYF. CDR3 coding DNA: TGCGCCAGCAGCTCGGGACAGGGGGCCTACGAGCAGTACTTC.

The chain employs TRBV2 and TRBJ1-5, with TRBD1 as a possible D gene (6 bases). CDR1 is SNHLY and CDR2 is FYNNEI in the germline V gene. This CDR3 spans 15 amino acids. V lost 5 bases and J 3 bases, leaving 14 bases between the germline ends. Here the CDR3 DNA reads TGTGCCAGCAGTATAGAGACAGGTATCAATCAGCCCCAGCATTTT. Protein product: CASSIETGINQPQHF.

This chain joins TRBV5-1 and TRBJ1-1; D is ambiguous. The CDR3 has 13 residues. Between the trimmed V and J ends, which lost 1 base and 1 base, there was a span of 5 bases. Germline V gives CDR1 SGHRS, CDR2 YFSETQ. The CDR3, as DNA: TGCGCCAGCAGCTTGTCTGCGAACACTGAAGCTTTCTTT. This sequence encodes CASSLSANTEAFF. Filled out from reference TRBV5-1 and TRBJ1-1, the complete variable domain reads KAGVTQTPRYLIKTRGQQVTLSCSPISGHRSVSWYQQTPGQGLQFLFEYFSETQRNKGNFPGRFSGRQFSNSRSEMNVSTLELGDSALYLCASSLSANTEAFFGQGTRLTVV.

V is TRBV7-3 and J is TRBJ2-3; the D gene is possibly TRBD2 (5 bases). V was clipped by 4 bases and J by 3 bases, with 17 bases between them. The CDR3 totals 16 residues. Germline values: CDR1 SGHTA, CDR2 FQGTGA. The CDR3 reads CASSSSPAGVTDTQYF. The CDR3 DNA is TGTGCCAGCAGCTCCAGCCCTGCCGGGGTAACAGATACGCAGTATTTT.